This T cell receptor (beta chain) was documented in a study of shared clonotypes between healthy human individuals (dated by TCRdb to the early 2020s). Concerning the study at large: Three men and a couple of women, aged 18 to 49 years, made up the cohort. For each donor, three plates each were used for CD4 naive and CD4 memory, two plates were used for CD8 naive, and one plate was used for CD8 memory. Blood TCR repertoires of five healthy adults were deeply sequenced to estimate repertoire size and the extent of clonotype sharing between individuals. Different laboratories and diverse techniques were used to prepare libraries and sequence TCR repertoires, to increase sequencing depth and limit assay-specific biases. Leukapheresis yielded between about 0.85 and 10 billion PBMCs per donor. General findings and caveats noted by the study authors: Because the study included a small number of donors, the genetic and exposure-history diversity represented was limited. When a handful of donors were compared, the shared fraction of clonotypes was around 5% for naive CD4, around 4% for naive CD8, 2% to 2.5% for memory CD4, and roughly 0.43% for memory CD8. Sampling was limited to blood, and TCR repertoires in tissue likely differ from TCR repertoires in blood. Compared with non-shared clonotypes, clonotypes shared by all four sorted-subset donors had higher generation probabilities. Incomplete sequencing was indicated by rarefaction of sorted-subset datasets, despite the large sequencing depth. Pairwise subsampling led to the expectation that sequencing depth would affect the degree of clonotype sharing among donors. Estimated clonotype richness was generally larger for naive than for memory subsets.

Using the deep immunoSEQ assay, multiplex PCR amplified TCR CDR3 regions from genomic DNA. For each cell subset, the extracted genomic DNA was distributed evenly across all wells of several immunoSEQ 96-well plates, and each plate served as one replicate. For sorted subsets, each replicate PCR was loaded with about 0.2 ug genomic DNA, equivalent to about 33,000 T cell genomes. The purified libraries were quantified using a Qubit 3.0 fluorometer, sized with a Bioanalyzer 2100, and then quantified again using the KAPA Library Quantification kit. Each immunoSEQ 96-well plate was sequenced on its own single-read 150-cycle Illumina NextSeq 550 flow cell. Per the authors' processing: Because only junctional sequences without quality scores were contained in the immunoSEQ output, filtering matching that applied to full-length reads could not be performed. Sequences were annotated with PyIR, a Python wrapper for IgBLAST v1.9, and V/J genes and CDR3 were assigned using IMGT germline references. Reads were filtered out if the reads had weak V/J assignments (E-value above 1e-6), no CDR3, stop codons, out-of-frame junctions, or ambiguous translated residues. V3J clonotypes were defined as sequences sharing an identical inferred V gene, J gene, and CDR3 amino acid sequence. Percentage overlap between repertoires was calculated by dividing the number of shared unique clonotypes by the size of the smaller repertoire. RTK rarefaction, the Chao1 estimator, and Recon v2.1 estimates of unobserved clonotypes were used to assess repertoire richness. Generation probabilities for all TCRbeta clonotypes obtained by the gDNA method from a handful of donors were computed using OLGA. This is the immuneACCESS table as TCRdb keeps it, with only in-frame sequences that have V and J called. A part of the clones is gone; compared with another copy, unresolved V genes explain less than half, and the rest is unexplained. The DNA gave D and trimming, while V, J and clone size come from that table. In all, the sample holds some 1,900,000 clones, and approximately 94% of those were seen once. The ten largest clones capture under 1.5% of the sample.

V is pruned by 5 bases and J by 6 bases, leaving 7 bases of the junction without a gene match. The CDR3, cysteine through phenylalanine, is 14 amino acids long. Just the 42-base CDR3 DNA is kept, in frame starting at base 1. The germline V gene (reference sequence) specifies MNHEY as CDR1 and SMNVEV as CDR2. For the CD8 naive samples, CD45RO-negative cells were positively selected for CCR7, yielding a CD45RA+CCR7+ population from which TemRA cells were excluded. The donors were healthy, HIV-negative adults with no recently reported acute infections or vaccinations. Every donor was a Caucasian adult living in Nashville, Tennessee, USA. After blood collection by leukapheresis, PBMCs were isolated using Ficoll-Histopaque density gradient centrifugation and then cryopreserved in the vapor phase of liquid nitrogen. Purity and quantity of every magnetically sorted T cell population were checked by analytical flow cytometry. Genomic DNA was isolated from each sorted fraction and quantified by UV absorbance on a Nanodrop 2000c.

In regard to this clone: This clone's antigen is unknown. Nothing much larger sits one base from this clone, and base qualities are not available. Other DNA variants within this sample encode the same CDR3.

The receptor chain draws on TRBV27 and TRBJ1-5; 7 central bases correspond to TRBD1. The sequenced sample was naive CD8+ T cells sorted from blood. The meaning of the sample's cell subset or site label: CD45RA+CCR7+. The clonotype originates from a man between 18 and 35 years old in good health. The CDR3 protein is CASSLQGEGQPQHF. The DNA is TGTGCCAGCAGTCTCCAGGGGGAGGGTCAGCCCCAGCATTTT.